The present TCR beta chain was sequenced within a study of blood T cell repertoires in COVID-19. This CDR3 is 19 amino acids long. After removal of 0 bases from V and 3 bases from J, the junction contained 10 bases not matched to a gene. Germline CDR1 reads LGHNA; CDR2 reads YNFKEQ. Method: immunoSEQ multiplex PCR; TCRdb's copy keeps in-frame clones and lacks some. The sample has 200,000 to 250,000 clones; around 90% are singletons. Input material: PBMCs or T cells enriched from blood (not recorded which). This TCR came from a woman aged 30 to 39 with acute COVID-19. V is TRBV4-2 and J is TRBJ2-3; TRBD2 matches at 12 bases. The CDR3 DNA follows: TGTGCCAGCAGCCAAGATTGGGCTAGCGGGGGGGCGTCAACAGATACGCAGTATTTT. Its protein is CASSQDWASGGASTDTQYF.